This TCR beta chain appears in the sequencing data of a study of blood T cells in healthy people across ages. Across the whole study: Capture by template switching was about one barcoded beta molecule per two T cells.

With a J-beta primer mix and a sample-barcoded 5' primer, a second PCR ran about 7 to 11 cycles. TCRdb analysed the 5' RACE reads with MiXCR anew, one entry per CDR3 protein. Of roughly 680,000 distinct CDR3 sequences listed, approximately 52% were seen once; the top ten hold roughly 14%. Germline assignment: CDR1 DFQATT and CDR2 SNEGSKA (reference sequence). The CDR3 is 18 amino acids. Trimming removed 1 base from V and 4 bases from J, with 23 bases in between. The chain has TRBV20-1 and TRBJ1-5; possible D gene TRBD1, 6 bases. The sequence derives from a woman older than 75 in good health. Sequencing was performed on blood. In DNA, the CDR3 is TGCAGTGCTAGAGGACAGGACCCCAAAGACTTCTGGAATCAGCCCCAGCATTTT. Amino acids: CSARGQDPKDFWNQPQHF.